This is a list of T cell receptor beta chains from one sample in a study of blood T cell repertoires in COVID-19. Only in-frame clones appear in the TCRdb table, and some are missing; sequencing was by immunoSEQ multiplex PCR. The table lists fewer than 350,000 clones, 85% of them singletons, with 1.9% in the top ten. Sequenced: PBMCs or T cells enriched from blood (not recorded which). Every receptor here comes from a woman aged 25-40 years who had been exposed to COVID-19. Each CDR3 is given with its conserved first and last residue. The D gene is left open where the match is weak. Not all rows give a size; the values are once, few, many and, for expanded clones, a class.

d_gene	v_gene	j_gene	abundance	CDR3aa	CDR3nt
.	TRBV28	TRBJ2-5	.	CASSSGGPRETQYF	TGTGCCAGCAGTTCTGGAGGGCCGAGAGAGACCCAGTACTTC
TRBD1	TRBV28	TRBJ2-3	.	CASSLPGTASTDTQYF	TGTGCCAGCAGTCTACCCGGGACAGCTAGCACAGATACGCAGTATTTT
.	TRBV2	TRBJ1-5	.	CASSLQSNQPQHF	TGTGCCAGCAGCCTTCAGAGCAATCAGCCCCAGCATTTT
.	TRBV6-5	TRBJ1-1	.	CASSYSYGALNTEAFF	TGTGCCAGCAGTTACTCTTATGGGGCTCTGAACACTGAAGCTTTCTTT
TRBD2	TRBV7-9	TRBJ2-3	.	CASSLREGRTDTQYF	TGTGCCAGCAGCTTAAGGGAGGGACGCACAGATACGCAGTATTTT
.	TRBV6-5	TRBJ1-4	.	CASSYSHNEKLFF	TGTGCCAGCAGTTACTCACATAATGAAAAACTGTTTTTT
.	TRBV6-5	TRBJ1-1	once	CASSREGVVEAFF	TGTGCCAGCAGCCGCGAGGGAGTGGTTGAAGCTTTCTTT
.	TRBV24-1	TRBJ1-4	few	CATPNIRLFF	TGTGCCACCCCTAATATTAGACTGTTTTTT
.	TRBV12-3/TRBV12-4	TRBJ1-3	once	CASSFDRLYTIYF	TGTGCCAGCAGTTTTGACAGGCTTTACACCATATATTTT
.	TRBV19	TRBJ1-2	.	CASFRVNYGYTF	TGTGCCAGTTTCAGGGTTAACTATGGCTACACCTTC
.	TRBV5-1	TRBJ2-6	.	CASSLVEPLRGHESSGANVLTF	TGCGCCAGCAGCTTGGTCGAACCCCTTCGGGGACACGAGAGCTCTGGGGCCAACGTCCTGACTTTC
.	TRBV3-1/TRBV3-2	TRBJ2-2	.	CASSRDRFAGELFF	TGTGCCAGCAGCCGCGACAGGTTCGCCGGGGAGCTGTTTTTT
.	TRBV19	TRBJ2-1	.	CASSKTFSGIGGYNEQFF	TGTGCCAGTAGTAAAACTTTCTCCGGGATTGGTGGCTACAATGAGCAGTTCTTC
TRBD1	TRBV9	TRBJ1-1	.	CASSATQGANMNTEAFF	TGTGCCAGCAGCGCGACGCAGGGGGCCAATATGAACACTGAAGCTTTCTTT
.	TRBV7-2	TRBJ2-2	.	CASSFTRSTGELFF	TGTGCCAGCAGTTTTACTAGATCCACCGGGGAGCTGTTTTTT
.	TRBV29-1	TRBJ1-3	.	CSVVGQGFVQNSGNTIYF	TGCAGCGTTGTCGGGCAGGGGTTCGTCCAAAACTCTGGAAACACCATATATTTT
TRBD1	TRBV2	TRBJ2-1	few	CASSNPGTEYNEQFF	TGTGCCAGCAGCAATCCCGGGACAGAGTACAATGAGCAGTTCTTC
.	TRBV7-9	TRBJ2-7	.	CASSLSRTENYEQYF	TGTGCCAGCAGCTTGTCCCGGACAGAAAACTACGAGCAGTACTTC
.	TRBV27	TRBJ1-5	.	CASSLFGESNQPQHF	TGTGCCAGCAGTTTATTTGGGGAGAGCAATCAGCCCCAGCATTTT
TRBD1	TRBV7-6	TRBJ1-6	.	CASSPGQGNSFRPLHF	TGTGCCAGCAGCCCGGGACAGGGAAACTCCTTCCGTCCCCTCCACTTT
TRBD1	TRBV9	TRBJ2-1	.	CASSVGLTGELNEQFF	TGTGCCAGCAGCGTAGGGTTGACAGGGGAGCTAAATGAGCAGTTCTTC
TRBD1	TRBV5-6	TRBJ1-1	.	CASSTRRSGGTEAFF	TGTGCCAGCAGCACGCGGAGGTCAGGGGGCACTGAAGCTTTCTTT
.	TRBV14	TRBJ2-1	.	CASSQGRASEQFF	TGTGCCAGCAGCCAAGGGAGAGCGTCTGAGCAGTTCTTC
TRBD2	TRBV18	TRBJ2-5	.	CASSPTSQYQETQYF	TGTGCCAGCTCACCGACTAGCCAATACCAAGAGACCCAGTACTTC
.	TRBV7-8	TRBJ1-2	.	CASSSTAPRGYGYTF	TGTGCCAGCAGCTCCACGGCCCCGCGGGGGTATGGCTACACCTTC